This passage covers 21 T cell receptor beta chains from one sample sequenced in a study of control samples from healthy donors and cancer patients. Clones were read by immunoSEQ multiplex PCR, and TCRdb kept only the in-frame ones, dropping some. The sample shows about 90,000 clones, 80% to 95% of them seen only once. The sample consisted of blood. The receptors shown here come from a woman in her 30s in good health.

V and J are TRBV7-3 and TRBJ2-1; a possible D gene is TRBD2 (6 bases). Deletions cut 2 bases from V and 5 bases from J, with 7 bases between. The CDR3 sequence is 13 residues long. Germline V gene sequence: CDR1 SGHTA, CDR2 FQGTGA. In DNA, the CDR3 is TGTGCCAGCAGCTTATGGGGGGACAATGAGCAGTTCTTC. Translating it yields CASSLWGDNEQFF.

This clone has only a few counts. DNA for the CDR3: TGTGCCAGCAGGGAACAGGGGTTGAGCACTGAAGCTTTCTTT. It is translated as CASREQGLSTEAFF. V is TRBV2 and J is TRBJ1-1; 7 nucleotides line up with TRBD1. The CDR3 sequence is 14 residues long. Germline CDR1 SNHLY, CDR2 FYNNEI. J was trimmed by 4 bases and V by 6 bases; bases with no gene match: 8.

This clone has just a few counts. The gene calls are TRBV9 and TRBJ2-3; D is perhaps TRBD1 (5 bases). V was shortened by 3 bases and J by 4 bases, with 9 bases between the two germline ends. The CDR3 spans 13 residues. In germline, CDR1 is SGDLS, CDR2 YYNGEE. CDR3 bases: TGTGCCAGCAGCGCCAGGGTTTCAGATACGCAGTATTTT. Translation gives CASSARVSDTQYF.

This clone was found once. The same CDR3 can be traced to other DNA sequences in this sample. The chain carries TRBV7-9 and TRBJ1-1; D remains unclear. The germline V gene encodes CDR1 SEHNR and CDR2 FQNEAQ (reference sequence). The CDR3 is 16 amino acids. V was shortened by 1 base and J by 0 bases, with 12 bases between the two germline ends. CDR3 bases: TGTGCCAGCAGCTTAGACGGTGGTTTCCTGAACACTGAAGCTTTCTTT. Translating it yields CASSLDGGFLNTEAFF. Full variable domain (outside the CDR3, taken from reference TRBV7-9 and TRBJ1-1): DTGVSQNPRHKITKRGQNVTFRCDPISEHNRLYWYRQTLGQGPEFLTYFQNEAQLEKSRLLSDRFSAERPKGSFSTLEIQRTEQGDSAMYLCASSLDGGFLNTEAFFGQGTRLTVV.

The gene calls are TRBV7-9 and TRBJ1-3; no definite D call. Trimming took off 0 bases at V and 7 bases at J, with 4 bases between the two ends. The CDR3 contains 12 residues. The germline V gene encodes CDR1 SEHNR and CDR2 FQNEAQ (reference sequence). DNA of the CDR3: TGTGCCAGCAGCTTAGCGGAGAACACCATATATTTT. Its protein is CASSLAENTIYF.

This clone was observed a single time. The chain combines TRBV6-5 with TRBJ1-1; no definite D call. Germline CDR1 MNHEY, CDR2 SVGAGI. Trimming left V 4 bases short and J 0 bases short, with 9 bases between. The length of the CDR3 is 14 residues. CDR3 protein: CASSSINMNTEAFF. CDR3 sequence (DNA): TGTGCCAGCAGTTCTATCAACATGAACACTGAAGCTTTCTTT.

This clone was observed once. The chain has TRBV2 and TRBJ2-7; 14 bases are shared with TRBD2. The CDR3 spans 18 residues. Germline CDR1 and CDR2: SNHLY and FYNNEI. Trimming removed 7 bases from V and 3 bases from J; junction bases left unmatched: 14. Here the CDR3 reads CASNRIAIGLAGGYEQYF. CDR3 nucleotide sequence: TGTGCCAGCAATCGAATCGCAATTGGACTAGCGGGGGGCTACGAGCAGTACTTC.

The CDR3 region has the DNA TGTGCCAGCAGTCCCCTTGGGGGAGGAAACACCGGGGAGCTGTTTTTT. Amino acids: CASSPLGGGNTGELFF. The V call is TRBV27, the J call TRBJ2-2, with a tentative D call TRBD2 (6 bases). Per germline, CDR1 MNHEY and CDR2 SMNVEV (reference sequence). With 5 bases removed from V and 2 bases from J, the gap between germline ends came to 15 bases. The CDR3 runs to 16 residues.

The V and J genes are TRBV15 and TRBJ1-1; 11 bases map to TRBD1. Per germline, CDR1 LNHNV and CDR2 YYDKDF (reference sequence). V lost 1 base to trimming and J lost 4 bases; unmatched junction nucleotides: 5. The CDR3 covers 16 residues. The CDR3 nucleotides read TGTGCCACCAGCAGAGCCGCCGGGACAGGGGGCACTGAAGCTTTCTTT. Encoded protein: CATSRAAGTGGTEAFF.

The chain couples TRBV25-1 to TRBJ1-2, with D uncertain. Between the trimmed V and J ends, which lost 2 bases and 2 bases, there was a span of 9 bases. The germline gives CDR1 MGHDK, CDR2 SYGVNS. This CDR3 is built from 14 residues. The CDR3 sequence is CASSEAGGNYGYTF. The CDR3 DNA is TGTGCCAGCAGTGAAGCGGGCGGGAACTATGGCTACACCTTC.

The chain couples TRBV7-9 to TRBJ1-2, with 11 bases matching TRBD1. In germline, CDR1 is SEHNR, CDR2 FQNEAQ (reference sequence). V dropped 5 bases and J dropped 6; count of bases not matched to a gene: 11. CDR3 size: 16 residues. The CDR3 loop reads CASSLLGQGAKNGYTF. CDR3 nucleotides: TGTGCCAGCAGCCTACTCGGACAGGGGGCGAAGAATGGCTACACCTTC.

This clone was seen just once. The chain couples TRBV5-4 to TRBJ1-4; 8 bases agree with TRBD1. The CDR3 is 14 residues long. From germline, CDR1 is SGHNT and CDR2 YYREEE (reference sequence). The trim removed 4 bases at V and 4 bases at J, leaving 3 bases unmatched. The CDR3 DNA sequence: TGTGCCAGCAGCAAAACAGGGGGTAATGAAAAACTGTTTTTT. It is translated as CASSKTGGNEKLFF.

This chain uses TRBV7-9 with TRBJ1-1; TRBD1 matches 8 bases. The CDR3 is 16 amino acids. V shed 6 bases, J shed 1 base, and the junction held 10 bases outside the gene matches. The germline gives CDR1 SEHNR, CDR2 FQNEAQ (reference sequence). The DNA for the CDR3 is TGTGCCAGCAGTCGCAGGGGGCGACGGGGGAACACTGAAGCTTTCTTT. The encoded protein is CASSRRGRRGNTEAFF.

This chain uses TRBV3-1 (or the pseudogene TRBV3-2) with TRBJ2-5; a possible D gene is TRBD1 (5 bases). V shed 0 bases and J shed 5 bases, with 22 bases lying between them. CDR3 size: 18 residues. Germline V gene lookup returns CDR1 LGHDT and CDR2 YNNKEL (reference sequence). The CDR3 loop reads CASSQEALDSPQFETQYF. The DNA of the CDR3 is TGTGCCAGCAGCCAAGAGGCCTTAGACAGCCCCCAATTCGAGACCCAGTACTTC.

The rearrangement links TRBV19 to TRBJ1-6; no firm D call. The CDR3 runs 13 residues. The germline gives CDR1 LNHDA, CDR2 SQIVND (reference sequence). V was trimmed by 6 bases and J by 6 bases, leaving 9 bases between them. The CDR3, as DNA: TGTGCCAGTAGCCAGGAAACTAATTCACCCCTCCACTTT. Its protein product is CASSQETNSPLHF.

The chain uses TRBV18 and TRBJ2-7; 10 bases match TRBD1. The CDR3 runs 14 residues. Germline CDR1 reads KGHSH; CDR2 reads LQKENI. V shed 0 bases and J 5 bases; nucleotides not matched to a gene: 1. The CDR3 DNA is TGTGCCAGCTCACCACCCGGGACAGGGGACGAGCAGTACTTC. Translated, it gives CASSPPGTGDEQYF.

This sequence joins TRBV12-5 and TRBJ2-7; D remains ambiguous. Germline V gene sequence: CDR1 LGHNT, CDR2 FRNRAP. The CDR3 spans 13 residues. The V end lost 0 bases, the J end lost 2 bases, and 5 bases lay between the germline ends. The CDR3 nucleotides are TGTGCTAGTGGTTTGGTTCTCCCCTACGAGCAGTACTTC. It codes for CASGLVLPYEQYF.

The V call is TRBV27, the J call TRBJ1-1; 8 bases map to TRBD1. The CDR3 sequence is 15 residues long. The V segment lost 5 bases and the J segment 10 bases; nucleotides outside the gene matches: 15. Germline-derived CDR1 and CDR2 are MNHEY and SMNVEV (reference sequence). CDR3 region: CASSPLFPQGAGAFF. The CDR3 DNA sequence: TGTGCCAGCAGTCCTCTTTTCCCGCAGGGGGCTGGAGCTTTCTTT.

The chain links TRBV28 to TRBJ2-1; D is perhaps TRBD1 (6 bases). Looked up from germline, CDR1 is MDHEN and CDR2 is SYDVKM. V was clipped by 3 bases and J by 5 bases, with 14 bases between them. The CDR3 runs to 15 residues. CDR3 bases: TGTGCCAGCAGTTTTGGTGGGGGCATGGACAATGAGCAGTTCTTC. Its translation: CASSFGGGMDNEQFF.

This chain links TRBV5-6 with TRBJ1-1, with 8 bases fitting TRBD1. This CDR3 is built from 15 residues. V gave up 1 base and J gave up 1 base; unmatched junction bases: 3. CDR1 and CDR2 from the germline V gene are SGHDT and YYEEEE. The chain's CDR3 is CASSLWDRWNTEAFF. DNA of the CDR3: TGTGCCAGCAGCTTGTGGGACAGGTGGAACACTGAAGCTTTCTTT.

The chain is built from TRBV10-3 and TRBJ1-2; D not resolved. V was shortened by 0 bases and J by 4 bases, with 15 bases between the two germline ends. The CDR3 extends over 16 amino acids. Germline CDR1 is ENHRY and CDR2 is SYGVKD. The CDR3: CAISESLGQRTYGYTF. The DNA of the CDR3 is TGTGCCATCAGTGAGTCCTTGGGCCAGCGGACCTATGGCTACACCTTC.